This is a list of T cell receptor beta chains from one sample in a study of response to subunit inactivated influenza vaccine. TCRdb recomputed calls from the RT-PCR reads with MiXCR, one row per CDR3 protein. This table has more than 450,000 distinct CDR3 sequences, 7.5% to 8.5% appearing once. Sequenced material: PBMCs from blood, taken 23 months after vaccination. The receptor source for this set is a man aged 50 to 75 who received an inactivated influenza vaccine. Each CDR3 is given with its conserved first and last residue. A D gene is named only where the DNA matches it firmly. Clone size is given for some rows only: seen once, a few or many times, or a class if the clone is expanded.

J | V | size | D | CDR3 | DNA
TRBJ2-1 | TRBV5-1 | NA | TRBD2 | CASSIKASGRFGDEQFF | TGCGCCAGCAGTATAAAGGCTAGCGGGAGGTTTGGGGATGAGCAGTTCTTC
TRBJ2-3 | TRBV6-5 | many | NA | CASSYSLTGDTQYF | TGTGCCAGCAGTTACTCCTTGACGGGGGATACGCAGTATTTT
TRBJ2-6 | TRBV5-1 | NA | TRBD1 | CASSPRTGDLSGANVLTF | TGCGCCAGCAGCCCTAGGACAGGCGATCTCTCTGGGGCCAACGTCCTGACTTTC
TRBJ1-2 | TRBV2 | few | NA | CAGEGRMNYGYTF | TGTGCCGGAGAGGGACGGATGAACTATGGCTACACCTTC
TRBJ2-7 | TRBV20-1 | NA | NA | CSARRGEYEQYF | TGCAGTGCCCGGAGGGGGGAGTACGAGCAGTACTTC
TRBJ1-2 | TRBV10-3 | NA | TRBD1 | CAIMGQNYGYTF | TGTGCCATCATGGGACAGAACTATGGCTACACCTTC
TRBJ2-7 | TRBV15 | few | TRBD2 | CATSGLAGPTEQYF | TGTGCCACCAGCGGACTAGCGGGTCCTACGGAGCAGTACTTC
TRBJ2-1 | TRBV4-2 | many | TRBD2 | CASSQDWGLAGIQFF | TGTGCCAGCAGCCAAGATTGGGGACTAGCGGGAATTCAGTTCTTC
TRBJ1-4 | TRBV2 | few | TRBD1 | CASSYGQAGEKLFF | TGTGCCAGCAGTTATGGACAGGCTGGTGAAAAACTGTTTTTT
TRBJ2-5 | TRBV29-1 | NA | TRBD1 | CSVGASTGQALF | TGCAGCGTTGGGGCCTCCACGGGACAGGCTCTTTTC
TRBJ2-2 | TRBV27 | few | TRBD1 | CASSFEGADTGELFF | TGTGCCAGCAGTTTCGAGGGGGCGGACACCGGGGAGCTGTTTTTT
TRBJ2-2 | TRBV11-2 | many | NA | CASCDTGAGYTGELFF | TGTGCCAGCTGCGACACCGGGGCGGGTTACACCGGGGAGCTGTTTTTT
TRBJ1-6 | TRBV7-9 | NA | NA | CASSSADAGNSTLHF | TGTGCCAGCAGCTCCGCGGACGCGGGAAATTCAACCCTCCACTTT
TRBJ1-6 | TRBV24-1 | NA | NA | CATSEGGSDNSPLHF | TGTGCCACCAGTGAAGGGGGTTCGGATAATTCACCCCTCCACTTT
TRBJ2-3 | TRBV7-9 | few | NA | CASSLVLAGPTDTQYF | TGTGCCAGCAGCTTAGTTTTAGCCGGGCCCACAGATACGCAGTATTTT
TRBJ1-5 | TRBV6-1 | few | TRBD1 | CASIQGQGAYQPQHF | TGTGCCAGCATCCAAGGACAGGGGGCTTACCAGCCCCAGCATTTT
TRBJ2-2 | TRBV4-1 | few | NA | CASSQDGGNTGELFF | TGCGCCAGCAGCCAAGATGGAGGGAACACCGGGGAGCTGTTTTTT
TRBJ2-2 | TRBV6-4 | NA | NA | CASSAVSMAGELFF | TGTGCCAGCAGTGCTGTGTCGATGGCCGGGGAGCTGTTTTTT
TRBJ2-1 | TRBV12-3/TRBV12-4 | NA | TRBD1 | CASTRQGAVNEQFF | TGTGCCAGCACCCGACAGGGGGCGGTCAATGAGCAGTTCTTC
TRBJ2-6 | TRBV30 | few | NA | CACPGANVLTF | TGTGCCTGCCCGGGGGCCAACGTCCTGACTTTC
TRBJ2-5 | TRBV7-8 | many | NA | CASSLQEDRETQYF | TGTGCCAGCAGCTTACAGGAAGACCGGGAGACCCAGTACTTC
TRBJ2-1 | TRBV20-1 | few | TRBD2 | CSARAWGGMSSYNEQFF | TGCAGTGCTAGAGCTTGGGGGGGGATGAGCTCCTACAATGAGCAGTTCTTC
TRBJ2-1 | TRBV4-3 | few | TRBD2 | CASSPGIAGPYNEQFF | TGCGCCAGCAGCCCCGGGATAGCGGGACCCTACAATGAGCAGTTCTTC
TRBJ1-5 | TRBV10-2 | few | NA | CASSESRDQPQHF | TGCGCCAGCAGTGAGTCGAGGGATCAGCCCCAGCATTTT
TRBJ1-4 | TRBV7-6 | few | TRBD1 | CASSLNTGQGYGKLFF | TGTGCCAGCAGCTTAAACACCGGACAGGGTTATGGAAAACTGTTTTTT
TRBJ1-3 | TRBV20-1 | NA | NA | CSASQLSGVSGNTIYF | TGCAGTGCTAGTCAACTGTCAGGGGTCTCTGGAAACACCATATATTTT
TRBJ1-1 | TRBV18 | few | NA | CASSPPGRGIMNTEAFF | TGTGCCAGCTCACCACCGGGGAGGGGTATAATGAACACTGAAGCTTTCTTT
TRBJ2-3 | TRBV27 | many | TRBD2 | CASSRGPSLAASTDTQYF | TGTGCCAGCAGCCGAGGGCCCTCGCTAGCGGCGAGCACAGATACGCAGTATTTT
TRBJ1-1 | TRBV20-1 | NA | NA | CSARDRVLGGNTEAFF | TGCAGTGCTAGAGATAGGGTGTTGGGAGGGAACACTGAAGCTTTCTTT
TRBJ2-3 | TRBV29-1 | many | TRBD2 | CSVPTSDHFTWDSDTQYF | TGCAGCGTCCCGACTAGCGACCACTTTACGTGGGACTCAGATACGCAGTATTTT
TRBJ1-1 | TRBV6-5 | many | TRBD1 | CASSYLQGMNTEAFF | TGTGCCAGCAGTTACCTACAGGGGATGAACACTGAAGCTTTCTTT
TRBJ1-6 | TRBV15 | few | NA | CATSRATGINSPLHF | TGTGCCACCAGCAGGGCCACAGGGATCAATTCACCCCTCCACTTT
TRBJ1-1 | TRBV5-5 | NA | NA | CASSFRPTGNTEAFF | TGTGCCAGCAGCTTTCGCCCCACAGGGAACACTGAAGCTTTCTTT
TRBJ2-7 | TRBV5-1 | few | TRBD1 | CASSLGTGTGPSSYEQYF | TGCGCCAGCAGCTTGGGGACCGGGACAGGGCCTAGCTCCTACGAGCAGTACTTC
TRBJ2-3 | TRBV7-3 | many | NA | CASSFSGPTDTQYF | TGTGCCAGCAGCTTTAGCGGTCCCACAGATACGCAGTATTTT
TRBJ2-2 | TRBV4-2 | few | NA | CASSRRFGNTGELFF | TGTGCCAGCAGCCGGCGTTTCGGGAACACCGGGGAGCTGTTTTTT
TRBJ1-2 | TRBV7-2 | NA | TRBD1 | CASSAGQGAIGYTF | TGTGCCAGCAGCGCGGGACAGGGGGCGATCGGCTACACCTTC
TRBJ1-1 | TRBV12-3/TRBV12-4 | many | NA | CASSVTVSEAFF | TGTGCCAGCAGTGTGACAGTTTCTGAAGCTTTCTTT
TRBJ2-5 | TRBV12-3/TRBV12-4 | many | NA | CASSALTSKETQYF | TGTGCCAGCAGCGCCCTGACTAGTAAAGAGACCCAGTACTTC
TRBJ2-5 | TRBV20-1 | NA | NA | CCAIGWLETGSGAQYF | TGCTGTGCTATAGGGTGGTTGGAGACAGGGTCGGGAGCCCAGTACTTC
TRBJ1-1 | TRBV12-3/TRBV12-4 | many | NA | CASSLGAGPEAFF | TGTGCCAGCAGTTTAGGGGCTGGCCCTGAAGCTTTCTTT
TRBJ2-1 | TRBV5-1 | many | TRBD2 | CASRVYGTSGYNEQFF | TGCGCCAGCAGAGTGTACGGGACTAGCGGTTACAATGAGCAGTTCTTC
TRBJ2-7 | TRBV19 | NA | NA | CASSRRTAGYEQYF | TGTGCCAGTAGTAGACGGACAGCTGGCTACGAGCAGTACTTC
TRBJ1-4 | TRBV12-3/TRBV12-4 | many | NA | CASSLRSSGLFF | TGTGCCAGCAGCCTCAGGAGCTCAGGACTGTTTTTT
TRBJ1-3 | TRBV28 | few | NA | CASSPLSSGNTIYF | TGTGCCAGCAGTCCCTTGTCCTCTGGAAACACCATATATTTT
TRBJ2-3 | TRBV25-1 | NA | NA | CASSQGFSTDTQYF | TGTGCCAGCAGTCAGGGATTTTCGACAGATACGCAGTATTTT
TRBJ2-1 | TRBV5-8 | NA | TRBD2 | CASILAGTASYNEQFF | TGTGCCAGCATCCTAGCGGGGACAGCCTCCTACAATGAGCAGTTCTTC
TRBJ2-1 | TRBV20-1 | many | TRBD2 | CSARRSSGSGNEQFF | TGCAGTGCTAGGCGATCTAGCGGGAGTGGAAATGAGCAGTTCTTC
TRBJ1-5 | TRBV9 | NA | NA | CASAKNSNQPQHF | TGTGCCAGCGCCAAAAATAGCAATCAGCCCCAGCATTTT
TRBJ2-1 | TRBV28 | many | NA | CASSRPYLEGNEQFF | TGTGCCAGCAGTCGCCCCTACCTTGAGGGCAATGAGCAGTTCTTC
TRBJ2-7 | TRBV5-1 | few | NA | CASRSREDYEQYF | TGCGCCAGCAGGTCCAGGGAAGACTACGAGCAGTACTTC
TRBJ2-7 | TRBV7-2 | few | TRBD2 | CASSLAASGTLSSYEQYF | TGTGCCAGCAGCTTAGCGGCTAGCGGGACACTAAGCTCCTACGAGCAGTACTTC
TRBJ2-1 | TRBV12-5 | NA | TRBD1 | CASGLAGWGQGDSNEQFF | TGTGCTAGTGGTTTGGCCGGGTGGGGACAGGGGGATTCCAATGAGCAGTTCTTC
TRBJ2-7 | TRBV10-2 | few | NA | CASSERVRQGYEQYF | TGCGCCAGCAGTGAGAGGGTGCGGCAGGGTTACGAGCAGTACTTC
TRBJ1-2 | TRBV24-1 | NA | TRBD1 | CATSDTGTGGLGYGYTF | TGTGCCACCAGTGACACCGGGACAGGGGGCTTAGGCTATGGCTACACCTTC